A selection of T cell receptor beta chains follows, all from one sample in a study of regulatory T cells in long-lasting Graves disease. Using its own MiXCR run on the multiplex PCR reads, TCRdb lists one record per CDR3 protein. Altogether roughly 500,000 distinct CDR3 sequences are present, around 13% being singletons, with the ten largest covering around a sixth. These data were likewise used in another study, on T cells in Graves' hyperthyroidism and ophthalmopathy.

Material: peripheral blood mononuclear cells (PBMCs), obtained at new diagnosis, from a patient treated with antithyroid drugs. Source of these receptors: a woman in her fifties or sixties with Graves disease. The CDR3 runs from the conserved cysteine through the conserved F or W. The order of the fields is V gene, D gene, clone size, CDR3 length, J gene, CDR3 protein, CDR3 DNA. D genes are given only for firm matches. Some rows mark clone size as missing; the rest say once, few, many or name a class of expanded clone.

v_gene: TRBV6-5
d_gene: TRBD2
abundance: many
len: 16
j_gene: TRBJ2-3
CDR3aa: CASSYGGLAATDTQYF
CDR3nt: TGTGCCAGCAGTTATGGGGGACTAGCGGCCACAGATACGCAGTATTTT

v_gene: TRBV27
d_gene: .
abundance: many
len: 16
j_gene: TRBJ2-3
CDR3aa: CASSLSAARSTDTQYF
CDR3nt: TGTGCCAGCAGTTTATCGGCAGCCCGCAGCACAGATACGCAGTATTTT

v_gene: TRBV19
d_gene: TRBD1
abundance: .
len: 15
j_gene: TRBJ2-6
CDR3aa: CATKTGGSGANVLTF
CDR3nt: TGTGCCACCAAGACAGGGGGCTCTGGGGCCAACGTCCTGACTTTC

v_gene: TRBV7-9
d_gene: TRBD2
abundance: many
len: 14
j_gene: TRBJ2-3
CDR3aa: CASSLREGGDTQYF
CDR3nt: TGTGCCAGCAGCTTACGGGAGGGAGGAGATACGCAGTATTTT

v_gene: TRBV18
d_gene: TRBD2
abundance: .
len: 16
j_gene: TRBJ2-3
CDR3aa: CAGSPPSGRGPDTQYF
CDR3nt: TGTGCCGGCTCACCACCAAGCGGGAGGGGCCCCGATACGCAGTATTTT

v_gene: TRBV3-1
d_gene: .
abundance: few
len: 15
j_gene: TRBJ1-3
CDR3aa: CASSQGRLSGNTIYF
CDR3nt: TGTGCCAGCAGCCAGGGGCGCCTCTCCGGAAACACCATATATTTT

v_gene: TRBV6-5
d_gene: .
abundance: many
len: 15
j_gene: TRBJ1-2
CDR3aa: CASTYTSGGEHGYTF
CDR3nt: TGTGCCAGCACTTATACCTCCGGAGGGGAGCATGGCTACACCTTC

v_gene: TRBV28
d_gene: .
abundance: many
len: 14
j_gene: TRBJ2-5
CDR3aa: CASSVEGGKETQYF
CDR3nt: TGTGCCAGCAGTGTAGAAGGCGGGAAAGAGACCCAGTACTTC

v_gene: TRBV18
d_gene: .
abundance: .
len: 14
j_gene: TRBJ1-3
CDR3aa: CASSLNRDRNTIYF
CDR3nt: TGTGCCAGCTCACTCAACCGGGACAGAAACACCATATATTTT

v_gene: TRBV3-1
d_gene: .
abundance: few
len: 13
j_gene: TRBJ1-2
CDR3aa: CASSQSYVHGYTF
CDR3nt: TGTGCCAGCAGCCAATCCTACGTCCATGGCTACACCTTC

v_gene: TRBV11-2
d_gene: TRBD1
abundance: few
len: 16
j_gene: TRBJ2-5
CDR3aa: CASSPPGTGGYETQYF
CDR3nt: TGTGCCAGCAGCCCGCCGGGGACAGGGGGATATGAGACCCAGTACTTC

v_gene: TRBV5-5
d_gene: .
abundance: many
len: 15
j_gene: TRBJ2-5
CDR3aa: CASSLERGGQETQYF
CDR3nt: TGTGCCAGCAGCTTGGAACGAGGGGGCCAAGAGACCCAGTACTTC

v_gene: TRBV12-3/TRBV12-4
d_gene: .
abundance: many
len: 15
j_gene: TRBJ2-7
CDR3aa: CASSLRVGSSYEQYF
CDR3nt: TGTGCCAGCAGTTTAAGGGTTGGTAGCTCCTACGAGCAGTACTTC

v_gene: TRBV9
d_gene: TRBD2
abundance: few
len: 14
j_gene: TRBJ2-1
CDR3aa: CASSVLAGSNEQFF
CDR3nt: TGTGCCAGCAGCGTGCTAGCGGGAAGCAATGAGCAGTTCTTC

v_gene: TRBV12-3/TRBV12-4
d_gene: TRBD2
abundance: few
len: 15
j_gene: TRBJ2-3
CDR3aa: CASSSTLAGADTQYF
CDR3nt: TGTGCCAGCAGCTCAACACTAGCGGGAGCAGATACGCAGTATTTT

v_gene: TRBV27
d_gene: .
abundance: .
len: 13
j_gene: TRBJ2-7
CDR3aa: CASSLSGGHEQYF
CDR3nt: TGTGCCAGCAGTTTATCTGGGGGGCACGAGCAGTACTTC

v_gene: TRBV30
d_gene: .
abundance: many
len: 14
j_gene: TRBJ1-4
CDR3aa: CAWSSQGIAEKLFF
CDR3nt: TGTGCCTGGTCGAGCCAGGGGATTGCTGAAAAACTGTTTTTT

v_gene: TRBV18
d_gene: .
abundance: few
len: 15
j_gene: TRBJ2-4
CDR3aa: CASSPHHVAKNIQYF
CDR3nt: TGTGCCAGCTCACCACATCATGTAGCCAAAAACATTCAGTACTTC

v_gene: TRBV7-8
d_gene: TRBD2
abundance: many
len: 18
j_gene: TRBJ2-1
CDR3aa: CASSSPDYSGSIYNEQFF
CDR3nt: TGTGCCAGCAGCTCCCCCGACTATAGCGGGAGTATCTACAATGAGCAGTTCTTC

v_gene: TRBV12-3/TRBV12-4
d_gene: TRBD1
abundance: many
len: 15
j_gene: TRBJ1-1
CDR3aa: CASSPQGGANTEAFF
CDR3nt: TGTGCCAGCAGTCCCCAGGGGGGGGCGAACACTGAAGCTTTCTTT

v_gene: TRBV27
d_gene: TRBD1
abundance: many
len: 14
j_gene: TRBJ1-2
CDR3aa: CASRVQGGSYGYTF
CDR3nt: TGTGCCAGCAGGGTGCAGGGGGGTAGCTATGGCTACACCTTC

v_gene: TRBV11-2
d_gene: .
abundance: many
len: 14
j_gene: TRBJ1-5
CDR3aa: CASSSTGGGQPQHF
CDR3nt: TGTGCCAGCAGCTCAACTGGGGGGGGTCAGCCCCAGCATTTT

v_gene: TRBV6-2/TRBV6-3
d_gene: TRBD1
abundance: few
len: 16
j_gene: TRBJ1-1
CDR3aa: CASSYSGTGVNTEAFF
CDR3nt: TGTGCCAGCAGTTACTCCGGGACAGGGGTGAACACTGAAGCTTTCTTT

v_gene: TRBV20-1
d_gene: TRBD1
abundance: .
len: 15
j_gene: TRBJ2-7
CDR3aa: CSVTWTGRSSYEQYF
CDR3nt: TGCAGTGTTACCTGGACAGGAAGAAGCTCCTACGAGCAGTACTTC

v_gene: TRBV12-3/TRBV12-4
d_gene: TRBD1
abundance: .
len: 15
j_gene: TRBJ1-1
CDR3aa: CASSLPTGSRTEAFF
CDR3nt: TGTGCCAGCAGTCTCCCGACAGGGAGTAGGACTGAAGCTTTCTTT

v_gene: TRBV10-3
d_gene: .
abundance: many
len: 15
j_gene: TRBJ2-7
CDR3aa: CAIRVGGPSSYEQYF
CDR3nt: TGTGCCATTCGAGTTGGGGGACCTAGCTCCTACGAGCAGTACTTC

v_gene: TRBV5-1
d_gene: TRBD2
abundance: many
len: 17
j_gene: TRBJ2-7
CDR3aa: CASSLASGSGRSYEQYF
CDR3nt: TGCGCCAGCAGCTTGGCCTCTGGTAGCGGGAGATCCTACGAGCAGTACTTC

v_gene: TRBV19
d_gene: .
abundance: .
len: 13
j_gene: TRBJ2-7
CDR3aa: CASSIESLSEQYF
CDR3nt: TGTGCCAGTAGTATAGAAAGCTTGAGCGAGCAGTACTTC

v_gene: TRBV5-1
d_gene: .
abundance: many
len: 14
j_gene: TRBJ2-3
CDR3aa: CASSSTGRGDTQYF
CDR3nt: TGCGCCAGCAGCTCGACAGGGAGGGGGGATACGCAGTATTTT

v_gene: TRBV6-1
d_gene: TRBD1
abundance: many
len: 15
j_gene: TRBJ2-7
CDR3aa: CASKSNRGRSYEQYF
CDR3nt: TGTGCCAGCAAATCTAACAGGGGACGCTCCTACGAGCAGTACTTC

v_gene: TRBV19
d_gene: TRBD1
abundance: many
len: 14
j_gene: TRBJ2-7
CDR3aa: CASSTRQGTYEQYF
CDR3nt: TGTGCCAGTAGCACGCGACAGGGAACCTACGAGCAGTACTTC

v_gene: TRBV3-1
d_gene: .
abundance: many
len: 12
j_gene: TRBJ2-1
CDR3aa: CASSQEAVKQFF
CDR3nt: TGTGCCAGCAGCCAAGAAGCCGTAAAGCAGTTCTTC

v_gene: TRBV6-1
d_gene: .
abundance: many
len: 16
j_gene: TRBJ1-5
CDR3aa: CASRETESNSNQPQHF
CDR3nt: TGTGCCAGCCGAGAGACAGAGTCTAATAGCAATCAGCCCCAGCATTTT

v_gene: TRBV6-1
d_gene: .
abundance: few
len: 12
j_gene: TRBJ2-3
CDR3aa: CASGDFTDTQYF
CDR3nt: TGTGCCAGCGGTGACTTCACAGATACGCAGTATTTT

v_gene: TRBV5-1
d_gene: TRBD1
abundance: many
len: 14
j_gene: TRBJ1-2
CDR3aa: CASSLGDRAYGYTF
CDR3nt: TGCGCCAGCAGCTTGGGGGACAGGGCTTATGGCTACACCTTC